This T cell receptor beta chain comes out of a study of blood T cell repertoires in COVID-19 (dated by TCRdb to the early 2020s). Context from the whole study: Collaborator samples came from the United States, Italy and Spain and covered acute and convalescent phases of COVID-19. The prospective study material was composed of cDNA or gDNA derived from T cells, B-cell-depleted T cells, or PBMCs. Where available, HLA class I and class II types were taken from metadata supplied by the sample provider and were not determined by assay-based typing. Samples were obtained from the ongoing ImmuneRACE study (first 160 participants) and from some 1,200 subjects provided by 6 global collaborators. The repertoires were released in a freely available public database intended as a resource for research on the immune response to SARS-CoV-2. Subjects who had been exposed to COVID-19, were actively infected with it, or had recovered from it provided the deeply sampled blood TCRbeta repertoires that made up the dataset. The sample metadata nearly always contained a de-identified subject ID, COVID-19 status, age in years and sex. The research as a whole found: Clinical and demographic metadata were provided uncurated, with the amount varying by source and participant.

For CDR1 and CDR2, the germline V gene (reference sequence) lists MNHNY and SVGAGI. Spanning cysteine to phenylalanine, the CDR3 consists of 12 amino acids. The read is trimmed to its CDR3 DNA, 36 bases read in frame from base 1. V is clipped by 6 bases and J by 5 bases, and the sequence between their germline boundaries is 11 bases long. Whole blood was collected in K2EDTA tubes by collaborating institutions according to the institutions' own protocols. For TCRbeta analysis, collaborators shipped samples as frozen whole blood, isolated PBMCs, or DNA extracted from either of those sample types. TCRbeta CDR3 regions were amplified from genomic DNA by means of the immunoSEQ Assay, a bias-controlled multiplex PCR. From the authors' description of their analysis: Nucleated cell counts per sample were estimated from amplification of reference gene primers within the assay. To quantify the absolute abundance of each unique TCRbeta CDR3 rearrangement, sequence reads were collapsed and filtered. For each sample, productive Simpson clonality was calculated as the square root of Simpson's diversity index over productive rearrangements. The table was pulled from immuneACCESS by TCRdb, which kept in-frame rearrangements only. Such tables lose some clones; where checked, under half of the loss comes from unresolved V genes, and the rest has no known cause. V and J calls and clone size are given by that table; D and trimming were obtained from the DNA. The sample records roughly 97,000 clones, 75% to 90% of which are singletons. The ten largest account for roughly 15% of the sample.

A remark on this clone: It has no known antigen specificity. The record has no base qualities; no much larger clone is one base away.

Source material: peripheral blood. The origin of this receptor is a man aged 50-60 years with acute or convalescent COVID-19. The rearrangement combines TRBV6-6 with TRBJ2-7; a tentative D match to TRBD1 spans 6 bases. The CDR3: CASSQTGNEQYF. The nucleotide sequence reads as follows: TGTGCCAGCAGCCAAACAGGGAACGAGCAGTACTTC.